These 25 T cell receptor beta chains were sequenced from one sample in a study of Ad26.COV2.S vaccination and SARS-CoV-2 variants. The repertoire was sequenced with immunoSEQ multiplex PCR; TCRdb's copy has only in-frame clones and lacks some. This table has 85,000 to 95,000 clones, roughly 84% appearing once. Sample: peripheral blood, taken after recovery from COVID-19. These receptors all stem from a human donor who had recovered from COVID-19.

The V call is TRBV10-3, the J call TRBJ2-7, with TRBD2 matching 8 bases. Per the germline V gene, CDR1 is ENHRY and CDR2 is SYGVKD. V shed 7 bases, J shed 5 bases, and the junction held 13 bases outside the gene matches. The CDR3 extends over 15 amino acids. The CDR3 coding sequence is TGTGCCATCATGACCCAAGCGGGAGAGGGTCACGAGCAGTACTTC. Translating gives CAIMTQAGEGHEQYF.

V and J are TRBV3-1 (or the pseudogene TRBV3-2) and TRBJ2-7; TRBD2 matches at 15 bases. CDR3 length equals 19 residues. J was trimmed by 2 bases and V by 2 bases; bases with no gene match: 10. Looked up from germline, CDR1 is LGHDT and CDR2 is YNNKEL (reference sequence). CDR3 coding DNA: TGTGCCAGCAGCCAAAAGACCGGGACTAGCGGGAGGTTTACCTACGAGCAGTACTTC. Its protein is CASSQKTGTSGRFTYEQYF.

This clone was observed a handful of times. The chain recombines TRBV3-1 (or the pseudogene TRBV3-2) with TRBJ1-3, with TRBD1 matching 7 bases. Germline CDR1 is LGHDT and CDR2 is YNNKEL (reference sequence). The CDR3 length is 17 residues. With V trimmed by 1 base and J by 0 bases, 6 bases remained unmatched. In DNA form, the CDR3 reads TGTGCCAGCAGCCAAGCCGGTTGGGACAGCTCTGGAAACACCATATATTTT. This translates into CASSQAGWDSSGNTIYF.

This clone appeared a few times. In nucleotides, the CDR3 is TGTGCCAGCAGCCCCGGACAGGGGAACACCGGGGAGCTGTTTTTT. This sequence encodes CASSPGQGNTGELFF. The J gene is TRBJ2-2, the V gene TRBV7-2; 8 bases are a match to TRBD1. Losses at the gene ends were 5 bases for V and 1 base for J; bases not matched to a gene: 3. Germline-derived CDR1 and CDR2 are SGHTA and FQGNSA. CDR3 length equals 15 residues.

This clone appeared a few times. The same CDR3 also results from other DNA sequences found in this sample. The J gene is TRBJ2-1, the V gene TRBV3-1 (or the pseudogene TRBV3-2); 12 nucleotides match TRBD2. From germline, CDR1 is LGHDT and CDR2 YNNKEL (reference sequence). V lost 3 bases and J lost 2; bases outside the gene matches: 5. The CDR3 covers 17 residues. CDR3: CASSHQGTSGPYNEQFF. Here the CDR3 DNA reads TGTGCCAGCAGCCACCAAGGGACTAGCGGGCCCTACAATGAGCAGTTCTTC.

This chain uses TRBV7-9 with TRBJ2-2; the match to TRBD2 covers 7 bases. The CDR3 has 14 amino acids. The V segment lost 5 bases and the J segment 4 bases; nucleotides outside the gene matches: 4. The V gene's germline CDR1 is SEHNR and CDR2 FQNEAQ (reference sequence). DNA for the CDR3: TGTGCCAGCAGCACAAGCGGGGCCACCGGGGAGCTGTTTTTT. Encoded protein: CASSTSGATGELFF.

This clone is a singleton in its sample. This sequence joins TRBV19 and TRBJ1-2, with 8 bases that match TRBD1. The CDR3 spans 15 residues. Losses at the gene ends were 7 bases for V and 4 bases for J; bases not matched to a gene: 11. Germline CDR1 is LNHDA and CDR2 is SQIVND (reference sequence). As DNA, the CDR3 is TGTGCCAGTACCCCATCGACAGGGGACGTCTATGGCTACACCTTC. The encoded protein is CASTPSTGDVYGYTF.

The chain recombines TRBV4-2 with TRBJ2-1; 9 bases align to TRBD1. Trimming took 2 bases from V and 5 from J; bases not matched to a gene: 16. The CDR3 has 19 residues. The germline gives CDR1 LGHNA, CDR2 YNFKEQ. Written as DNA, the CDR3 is TGTGCCAGCAGCCAATCACAGGGGGCAAGAGCGGGCCAGGACAATGAGCAGTTCTTC. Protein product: CASSQSQGARAGQDNEQFF.

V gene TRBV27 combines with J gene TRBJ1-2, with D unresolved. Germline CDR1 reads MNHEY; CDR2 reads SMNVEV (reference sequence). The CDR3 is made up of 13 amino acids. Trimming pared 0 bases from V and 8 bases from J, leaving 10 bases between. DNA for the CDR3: TGTGCCAGCAGTTTATCTATATGGAACGGCTACACCTTC. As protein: CASSLSIWNGYTF.

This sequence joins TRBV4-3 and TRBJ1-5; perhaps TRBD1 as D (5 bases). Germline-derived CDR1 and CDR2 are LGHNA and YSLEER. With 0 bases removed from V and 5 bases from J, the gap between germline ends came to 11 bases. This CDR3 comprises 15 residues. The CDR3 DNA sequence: TGCGCCAGCAGCCAAGATGGTGGCAGGGATCAGCCCCAGCATTTT. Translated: CASSQDGGRDQPQHF.

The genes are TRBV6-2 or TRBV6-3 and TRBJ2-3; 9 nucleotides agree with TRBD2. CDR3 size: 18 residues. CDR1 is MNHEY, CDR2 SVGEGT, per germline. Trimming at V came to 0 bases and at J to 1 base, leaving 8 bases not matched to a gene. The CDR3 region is CASSYSGLVAGGTDTQYF. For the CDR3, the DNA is TGTGCCAGCAGTTACTCGGGTCTAGTAGCGGGAGGCACAGATACGCAGTATTTT.

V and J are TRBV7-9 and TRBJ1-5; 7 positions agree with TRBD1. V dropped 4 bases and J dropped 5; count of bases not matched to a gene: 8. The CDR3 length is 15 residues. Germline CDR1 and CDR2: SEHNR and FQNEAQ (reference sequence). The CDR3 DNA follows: TGTGCCAGCAGCTCGGTACAGGGGTCCCATCAGCCCCAGCATTTT. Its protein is CASSSVQGSHQPQHF.

The CDR3 protein is CASSEDGTNTGELFF. As DNA, the CDR3 is TGTGCCAGCAGTGAGGACGGTACGAACACCGGGGAGCTGTTTTTT. The chain combines TRBV6-4 with TRBJ2-2; no definite D call. Germline CDR1 MRHNA, CDR2 SNTAGT. The CDR3 extends over 15 amino acids. Between the trimmed V and J ends, which lost 3 bases and 0 bases, there was a span of 8 bases.

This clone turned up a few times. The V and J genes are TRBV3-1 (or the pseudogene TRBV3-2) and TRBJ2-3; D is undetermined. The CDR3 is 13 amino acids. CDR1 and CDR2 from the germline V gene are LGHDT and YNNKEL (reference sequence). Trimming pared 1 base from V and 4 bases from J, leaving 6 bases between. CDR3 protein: CASSQGTADTQYF. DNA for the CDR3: TGTGCCAGCAGCCAAGGGACGGCAGATACGCAGTATTTT.

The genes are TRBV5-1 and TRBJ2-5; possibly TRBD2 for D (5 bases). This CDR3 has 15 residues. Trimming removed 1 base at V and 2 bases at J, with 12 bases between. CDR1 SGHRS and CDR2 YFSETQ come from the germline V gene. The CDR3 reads CASSLMSGLQETQYF. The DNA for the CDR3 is TGCGCCAGCAGCTTGATGTCGGGATTACAAGAGACCCAGTACTTC.

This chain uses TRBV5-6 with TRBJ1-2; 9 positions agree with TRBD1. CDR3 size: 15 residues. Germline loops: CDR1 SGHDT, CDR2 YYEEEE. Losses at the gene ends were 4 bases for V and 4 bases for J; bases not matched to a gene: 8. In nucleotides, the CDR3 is TGTGCCAGCAGCCTACCGGGACAGGGAGGCTATGGCTACACCTTC. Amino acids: CASSLPGQGGYGYTF.

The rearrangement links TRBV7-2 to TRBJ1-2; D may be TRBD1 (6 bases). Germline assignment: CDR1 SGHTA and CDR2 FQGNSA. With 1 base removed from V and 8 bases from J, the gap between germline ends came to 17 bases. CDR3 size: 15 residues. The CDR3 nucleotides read TGTGCCAGCAGCTTAGAAGGTGGCAGGGGCGAAGGCTACACCTTC. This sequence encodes CASSLEGGRGEGYTF.

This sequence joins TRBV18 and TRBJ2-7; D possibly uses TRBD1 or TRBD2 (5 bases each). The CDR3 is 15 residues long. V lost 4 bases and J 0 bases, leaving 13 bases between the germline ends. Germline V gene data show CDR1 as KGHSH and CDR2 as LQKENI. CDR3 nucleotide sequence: TGTGCCAGCTCACAACCCGGGACGGTCTCCTACGAGCAGTACTTC. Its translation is CASSQPGTVSYEQYF.

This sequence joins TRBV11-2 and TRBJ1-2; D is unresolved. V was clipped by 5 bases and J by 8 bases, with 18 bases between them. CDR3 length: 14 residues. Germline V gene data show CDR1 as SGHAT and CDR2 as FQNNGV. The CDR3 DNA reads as TGTGCCAGCAGCCCGCCCGGGCAGCGTAGGGGCTACACCTTC. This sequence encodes CASSPPGQRRGYTF. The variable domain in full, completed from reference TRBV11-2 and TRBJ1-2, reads EAGVAQSPRYKIIEKRQSVAFWCNPISGHATLYWYQQILGQGPKLLIQFQNNGVVDDSQLPKDRFSAERLKGVDSTLKIQPAKLEDSAVYLCASSPPGQRRGYTFGSGTRLTVV.

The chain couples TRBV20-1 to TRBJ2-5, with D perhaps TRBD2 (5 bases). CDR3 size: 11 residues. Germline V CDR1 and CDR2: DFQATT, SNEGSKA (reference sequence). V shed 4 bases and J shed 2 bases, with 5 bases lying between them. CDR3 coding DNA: TGCAGTGCTACGGGGCAAGAGACCCAGTACTTC. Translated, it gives CSATGQETQYF.

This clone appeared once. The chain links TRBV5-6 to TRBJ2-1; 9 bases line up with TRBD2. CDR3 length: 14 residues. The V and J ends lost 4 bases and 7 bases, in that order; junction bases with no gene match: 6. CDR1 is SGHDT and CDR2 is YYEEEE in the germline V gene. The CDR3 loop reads CASSRSGRMNEQFF. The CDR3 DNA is TGTGCCAGCAGCCGTAGCGGGAGAATGAATGAGCAGTTCTTC. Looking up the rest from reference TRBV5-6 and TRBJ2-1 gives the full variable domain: DAGVTQSPTHLIKTRGQQVTLRCSPKSGHDTVSWYQQALGQGPQFIFQYYEEEERQRGNFPDRFSGHQFPNYSSELNVNALLLGDSALYLCASSRSGRMNEQFFGPGTRLTVL.

CDR3 sequence reads: CASSPAGTGGGGMVYEQYF. CDR3 DNA sequence: TGTGCCAGCAGCCCTGCGGGGACAGGGGGCGGCGGGATGGTCTACGAGCAGTACTTC. The chain recombines TRBV7-9 with TRBJ2-7, with 12 bases lining up with TRBD1. The CDR3 loop spans 19 amino acids. The V gene end was trimmed by 5 bases and the J gene end by 3 bases; junction bases not matched to a gene: 17. CDR1 SEHNR and CDR2 FQNEAQ come from the germline V gene (reference sequence).

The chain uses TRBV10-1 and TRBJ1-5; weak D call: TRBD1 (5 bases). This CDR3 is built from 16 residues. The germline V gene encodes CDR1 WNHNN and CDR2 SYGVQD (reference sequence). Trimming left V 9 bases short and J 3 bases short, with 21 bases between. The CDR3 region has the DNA TGCGCCAGGTTAATCGCAGGGTCAGGATTCAATCAGCCCCAGCATTTT. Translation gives CARLIAGSGFNQPQHF.

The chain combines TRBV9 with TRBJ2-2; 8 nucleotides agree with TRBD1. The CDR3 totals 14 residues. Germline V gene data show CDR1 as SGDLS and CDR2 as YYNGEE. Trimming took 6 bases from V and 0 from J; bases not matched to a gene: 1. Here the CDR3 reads CASKTGANTGELFF. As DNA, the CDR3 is TGTGCCAGCAAGACAGGGGCGAACACCGGGGAGCTGTTTTTT. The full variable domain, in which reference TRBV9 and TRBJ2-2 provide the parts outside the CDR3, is DSGVTQTPKHLITATGQRVTLRCSPRSGDLSVYWYQQSLDQGLQFLIQYYNGEERAKGNILERFSAQQFPDLHSELNLSSLELGDSALYFCASKTGANTGELFFGEGSRLTVL.

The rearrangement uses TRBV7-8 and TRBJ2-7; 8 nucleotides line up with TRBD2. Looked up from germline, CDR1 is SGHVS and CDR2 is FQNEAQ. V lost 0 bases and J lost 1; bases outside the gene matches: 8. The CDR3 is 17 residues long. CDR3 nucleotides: TGTGCCAGCAGCTTAGCGAGGGGGACTAGTACTTCCTACGAGCAGTACTTC. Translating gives CASSLARGTSTSYEQYF. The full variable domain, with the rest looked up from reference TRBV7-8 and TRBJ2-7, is GAGVSQSPRYKVAKRGQDVALRCDPISGHVSLFWYQQALGQGPEFLTYFQNEAQLDKSGLPSDRFFAERPEGSVSTLKIQRTQQEDSAVYLCASSLARGTSTSYEQYFGPGTRLTVT.